This TCR beta chain comes out of a study of early T cells in non-severe SARS-CoV-2 infection (dated by TCRdb to the early 2020s). Turning to the overall study: Because TCR sequencing was done on bulk RNA from unsorted whole blood, the alpha and beta chains could not be paired. General study outcomes and caveats: VDJdb matching was skewed toward anti-spike CD8 responses and likely underestimated virus-specific expansions by missing private and CD4 specificities.

Notes on this clonotype: This receptor's antigen is unknown. One base away there is no much larger clone; base qualities are not given.

Between the V and J ends, shortened by 8 bases and 2 bases respectively, the junction contains 10 bases. Including the terminal cysteine and phenylalanine, the CDR3 comprises 12 residues. The CDR3 DNA has 36 bases and is translated from base 1. Sequences SQVTM (CDR1) and ANQGSEA (CDR2) are obtained from the germline V gene. The study was a case-control design nested within a healthcare worker cohort in London, UK, with weekly nasopharyngeal swab PCR tests and blood sampling. Healthcare workers were recruited during the week of the UK lockdown, between 23 and 31 March 2020, and followed weekly for up to about 15 weeks. The library was generated by 5' RACE. TCRdb lists the instrument as NextSeq 500. The TCR library protocol attached unique molecular identifiers to individual cDNA molecules to correct for sequencing error and PCR bias. Both TCR alpha and beta chains were sequenced, and tight co-correlation was observed between alpha and beta sequence abundances in each sample. On the authors' methods: Decombinator V4 was used to annotate the V gene, J gene and CDR3 of the TCR sequences. Expanded TCRs were defined as changing significantly between any two time points under a Poisson model with p below 0.0001. Abundances of TCRs were expressed as counts per million after normalisation to the total number of TCRs sequenced in each sample. MAIT TCRs were defined by TRAV1-2 paired with TRAJ12, TRAJ20 or TRAJ33, and iNKT TCRs by TRAV10 paired with TRAJ18. VDJdb, accessed 1 November 2021, was searched for CMV, EBV and SARS-CoV-2 annotated TCRs, with TCRs annotated for multiple antigens excluded. The public reads were quality trimmed at Q25 with fastp and then assembled into clones with MiXCR by TCRdb, keeping productive beta chains. Entries are consolidated by CDR3 protein sequence, retaining the most common genes and DNA. The V and J calls shown here were made by TCRdb, not taken from the authors' results. The sample includes about 55,000 distinct CDR3 sequences, with about 12% observed a single time. About 10% of the sample belongs to the ten largest clones.

This chain joins TRBV29-1 to TRBJ2-1; no confident D gene assignment can be made. Sample: whole blood, taken at baseline. The sequence derives from an adult who was a healthcare worker with PCR-confirmed SARS-CoV-2 infection or an uninfected control (not recorded which). The nucleotide sequence is TGCAGCCTTCGACGGACCTACAATGAGCAGTTCTTC. This sequence encodes CSLRRTYNEQFF.